Described below is a single TCR beta chain sequence and its context. These data are taken from a study of T cell responses to AZD1222 COVID-19 vaccine. From germline, CDR1 is LNHDA and CDR2 SQIVND (reference sequence). The CDR3 length is 13 residues. V shed 4 bases and J shed 12 bases, with 18 bases lying between them. The protocol was immunoSEQ multiplex PCR, while the TCRdb copy is restricted to in-frame clones and leaves out a portion. The table shows some 200,000 clones, with approximately 94% occurring only once. This receptor was obtained from an adult who received the MenACWY meningococcal vaccine as a control. The source was peripheral blood, collected 28 days after the second dose of the MenACWY control vaccine. The chain joins TRBV19 to TRBJ1-2, with a tentative D call TRBD1 (5 bases). The chain's CDR3 is CASSTARRDLDTF. DNA of the CDR3: TGTGCCAGTAGTACGGCAAGGAGGGACTTGGACACCTTC.